Each of the 4 T cell receptor beta chains below was sequenced from the same sample in a study of blood T cell repertoires in COVID-19. Repertoires were generated with immunoSEQ multiplex PCR, while TCRdb's copy carries only in-frame clones and drops some. This sample has more than 250,000 clones, with 82% found just once. Sample: PBMCs or T cells enriched from blood (not recorded which). These receptors were collected from a man aged 35-49 years who had been exposed to COVID-19.

Worth noting for this clone: The junction shows a germline mismatch at one end, possibly a read error. The chain couples TRBV9 to TRBJ1-2; maybe TRBD1 (6 bases). Germline assignment: CDR1 SGDLS and CDR2 YYNGEE. The CDR3 contains 12 residues. CDR3: CASSPRDKPLIF. The CDR3 coding sequence is TGTGCCAGCAGCCCCCGGGACAAACCGCTCATCTTC.

This clone was picked up a small number of times. The chain combines TRBV30 with TRBJ2-7, with D perhaps TRBD1 (6 bases). This CDR3 spans 15 amino acids. V was clipped by 4 bases and J by 3 bases, with 19 bases between them. Germline-derived CDR1 and CDR2 are GTSNPN and SVGIG (reference sequence). The CDR3 DNA follows: TGTGCCTGGAACCCCGGGGCAGGGGATCTCTACGAGCAGTACTTC. Its translation: CAWNPGAGDLYEQYF. Drawing the rest from reference TRBV30 and TRBJ2-7, the complete variable domain is SQTIHQWPATLVQPVGSPLSLECTVEGTSNPNLYWYRQAAGRGLQLLFYSVGIGQISSEVPQNLSASRPQDRQFILSSKKLLLSDSGFYLCAWNPGAGDLYEQYFGPGTRLTVT.

Only a few counts were recorded for this clone. The rearrangement uses TRBV7-8 and TRBJ2-1; D possibly corresponds to TRBD2 (5 bases). There are 14 residues in the CDR3. CDR1 is SGHVS and CDR2 is FQNEAQ in the germline V gene. Trimming removed 3 bases from V and 8 bases from J, with 14 bases in between. The DNA of the CDR3 is TGTGCCAGCAGCTTGGACCCAACTAGTCATGAGCAGTTCTTC. Its translation is CASSLDPTSHEQFF.

This clone turned up a few times. V and J are TRBV6-1 and TRBJ1-1; D gene unclear. Germline-derived CDR1 and CDR2 are MNHNS and SASEGT. The ends were cut back, 2 bases at V and 6 bases at J, with 13 bases in the middle. The CDR3 has 14 residues. The CDR3 here is CASSEFLGRAEAFF. CDR3 sequence (DNA): TGTGCCAGCAGTGAATTCTTGGGGAGGGCTGAAGCTTTCTTT.